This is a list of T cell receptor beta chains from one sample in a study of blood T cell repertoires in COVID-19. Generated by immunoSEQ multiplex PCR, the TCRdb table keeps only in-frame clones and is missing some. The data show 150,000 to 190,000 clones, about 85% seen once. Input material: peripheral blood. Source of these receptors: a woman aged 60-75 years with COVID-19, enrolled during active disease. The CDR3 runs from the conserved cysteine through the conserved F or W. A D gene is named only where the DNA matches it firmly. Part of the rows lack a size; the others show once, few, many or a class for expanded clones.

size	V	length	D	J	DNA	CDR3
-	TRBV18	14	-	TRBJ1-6	TGTGCCAGTCACATGGGCGGGAATAATTCACCCCTCCACTTT	CASHMGGNNSPLHF
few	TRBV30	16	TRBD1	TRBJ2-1	TGTGCCTGGAGTGCCCTAGGCAGGGGGTTGTACAATGAGCAGTTCTTC	CAWSALGRGLYNEQFF
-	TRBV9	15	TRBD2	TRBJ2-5	TGTGCCAGCAGCACCCTACTAGCGGGACAGGAGACCCAGTACTTC	CASSTLLAGQETQYF
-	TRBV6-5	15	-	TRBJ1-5	TGTGCCAGCAGAGGGGGAATATGGAGCAATCAGCCCCAGCATTTT	CASRGGIWSNQPQHF
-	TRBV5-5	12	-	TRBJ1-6	TGTGCCAGCAGTTTACAGGGTTCACCCCTCCACTTT	CASSLQGSPLHF
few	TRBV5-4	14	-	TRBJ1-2	TGTGCCAGCAGCTCCCAGGGGACCACCTATGGCTACACCTTC	CASSSQGTTYGYTF
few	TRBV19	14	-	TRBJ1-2	TGTGCCAGTAGTCCTGGACAGTCTCCTTATGGCTACACCTTC	CASSPGQSPYGYTF
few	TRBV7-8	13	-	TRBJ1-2	TGTGCCAGCAGCTTAGACGGGAACTATGGCTACACCTTC	CASSLDGNYGYTF
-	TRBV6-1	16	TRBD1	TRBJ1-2	TGTGCCAGCAGTGAAGTAGGAAGCAGGGGGGCCGATGGCTACACCTTC	CASSEVGSRGADGYTF
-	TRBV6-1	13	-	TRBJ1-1	TGTGCCAGCAGTGAAGCCCTCCCTAGGCCCCGCTTCTTT	CASSEALPRPRFF
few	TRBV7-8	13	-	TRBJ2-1	TGTGCCAGCAGCTTAGCGGGGGGCAATGAGCAGTTCTTC	CASSLAGGNEQFF
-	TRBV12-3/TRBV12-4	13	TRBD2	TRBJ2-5	TGTGCCAGCAGTTTATACGGGAGGGAGACCCAGTACTTC	CASSLYGRETQYF
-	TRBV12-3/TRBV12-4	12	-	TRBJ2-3	TGTGCCAGCAGTGTTACTGTGGATACGCAGTATTTT	CASSVTVDTQYF
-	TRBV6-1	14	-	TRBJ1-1	TGTGCCAGCAGTGAAGTGGGACAGAACACTGAAGCTTTCTTT	CASSEVGQNTEAFF
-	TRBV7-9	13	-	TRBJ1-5	TGTGCCAGCAGCAGGGAGGGAGGTCAGCCCCAGCATTTT	CASSREGGQPQHF
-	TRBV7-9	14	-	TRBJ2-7	TGTGCCAGCAGCTTAACACAGGGTTTTGGCGAGCAGTACTTC	CASSLTQGFGEQYF
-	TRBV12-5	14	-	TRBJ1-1	TGTGCTAGTGGTTCCCCCAGGGTGGGCGGTGAAGCTTTCTTT	CASGSPRVGGEAFF
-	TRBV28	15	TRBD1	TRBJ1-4	TGTGCCAGCAGCATACCGGGACAGGGGGCTGTTAACCTGTTTTTT	CASSIPGQGAVNLFF
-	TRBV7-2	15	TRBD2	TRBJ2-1	TGTGCCAGCAGCGCAGGACTAGCGAGAAACAATGAGCAGTTCTTC	CASSAGLARNNEQFF
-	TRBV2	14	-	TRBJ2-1	TGTGCCAGCCACCTGGCGGGTTCGTACAATGAGCAGTTCTTC	CASHLAGSYNEQFF
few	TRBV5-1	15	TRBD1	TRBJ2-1	TGCGCCAGCAGCTTGGGGGGACAGACCTACAATGAGCAGTTCTTC	CASSLGGQTYNEQFF
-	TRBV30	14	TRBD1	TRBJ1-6	TGTGCCTGGAGTGTAGTTCCAGGGGGATCACCCCTCCACTTT	CAWSVVPGGSPLHF
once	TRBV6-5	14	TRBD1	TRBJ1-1	TGTGCCAGCAGTATCAGGGGGCGGAACACTGAAGCTTTCTTT	CASSIRGRNTEAFF
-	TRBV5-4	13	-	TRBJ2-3	TGTGCCAGCAGATTGAGACAGGCAGATACGCAGTATTTT	CASRLRQADTQYF
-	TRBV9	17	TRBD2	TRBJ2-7	TGTGCCAGCAGCGTAGGAGGTAGCGGGCGTCCCGGCTACGAGCAGTACTTC	CASSVGGSGRPGYEQYF
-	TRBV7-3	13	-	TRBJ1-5	TGTGCCAGCAGCTTATTACGAGGGTCGCCCCAGCATTTT	CASSLLRGSPQHF
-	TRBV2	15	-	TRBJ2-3	TGTGCCAGCAGTGGCTTGAGGGAGGGCACAGATACGCAGTATTTT	CASSGLREGTDTQYF
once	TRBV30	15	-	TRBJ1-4	TGTGCCTCTCTGAGAGGAGGTTTAGCTAATGAAAAACTGTTTTTT	CASLRGGLANEKLFF
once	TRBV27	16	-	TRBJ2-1	TGTGCCAGCAGTTTATCGGGTAGCAGCGTAGGCAATGAGCAGTTCTTC	CASSLSGSSVGNEQFF
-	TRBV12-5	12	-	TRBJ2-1	TGTGCTAGTGGTTTGAGTCAGCGGGCGGTGTTCTTC	CASGLSQRAVFF
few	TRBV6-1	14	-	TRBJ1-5	TGTGCCAGCAGTGAACAGCCGGGGTCTCAGCCCCAGCATTTT	CASSEQPGSQPQHF
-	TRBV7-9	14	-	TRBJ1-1	TGTGCCAGCAGCTTAGGGCCCTCTAACACTGAAGCTTTCTTT	CASSLGPSNTEAFF
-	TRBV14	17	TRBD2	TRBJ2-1	TGTGCCAGCAGCCAACTCACCGGGACTAGCGGCTACAATGAGCAGTTCTTC	CASSQLTGTSGYNEQFF
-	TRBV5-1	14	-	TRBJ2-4	TGCGCCAGCAGCTTGGCTGTAGCCAAAAACATTCAGTACTTC	CASSLAVAKNIQYF
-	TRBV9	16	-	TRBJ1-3	TGTGCCAGCAGCGTAGCTGGTGGGGCCTCTGGAAACACCATATATTTT	CASSVAGGASGNTIYF
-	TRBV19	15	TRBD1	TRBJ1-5	TGTGCCAGTAGTGGACAGGGGGTAAGCAATCAGCCCCAGCATTTT	CASSGQGVSNQPQHF
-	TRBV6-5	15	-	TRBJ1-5	TGTGCCAGCCATAACAGAAAAGGTAGCAATCAGCCCCAGCATTTT	CASHNRKGSNQPQHF
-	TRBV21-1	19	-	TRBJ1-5	TGTGCCAGCAGCAACGCCGGGACAGGGGGAAAAGATAGCAATCAGCCCCAGCATTTT	CASSNAGTGGKDSNQPQHF
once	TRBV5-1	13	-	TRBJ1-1	TGCGCCAGCAGTTCGACAGTGAACACTGAAGCTTTCTTT	CASSSTVNTEAFF
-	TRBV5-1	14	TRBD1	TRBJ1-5	TGCGCCAGCAGCCAGACAGGGACGAGTCAGCCCCAGCATTTT	CASSQTGTSQPQHF
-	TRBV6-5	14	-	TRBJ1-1	TGTGCCAGCAGTCCTGGAGTTTGGGTTACTGAAGCTTTCTTT	CASSPGVWVTEAFF
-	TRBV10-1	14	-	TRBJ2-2	TGCGCCAGCAGTCCGCGGGGAAACACCGGGGAGCTGTTTTTT	CASSPRGNTGELFF
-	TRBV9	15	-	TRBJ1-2	TGTGCCAGCAGCGTAGAACAGGCGGCTAACTATGGCTACACCTTC	CASSVEQAANYGYTF